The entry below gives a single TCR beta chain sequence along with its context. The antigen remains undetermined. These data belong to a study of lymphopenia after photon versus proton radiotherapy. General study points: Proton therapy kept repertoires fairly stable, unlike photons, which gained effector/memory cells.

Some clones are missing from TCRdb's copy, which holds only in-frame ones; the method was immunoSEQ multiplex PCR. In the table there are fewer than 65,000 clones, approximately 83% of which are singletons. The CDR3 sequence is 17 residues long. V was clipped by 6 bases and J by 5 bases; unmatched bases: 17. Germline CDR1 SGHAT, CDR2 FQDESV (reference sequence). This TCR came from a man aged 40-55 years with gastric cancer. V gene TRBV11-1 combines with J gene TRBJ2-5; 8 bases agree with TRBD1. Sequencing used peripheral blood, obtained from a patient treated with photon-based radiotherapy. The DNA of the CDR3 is TGTGCCAGCAGGGATTCCGCGGACAGGGTGATGATGGAGACCCAGTACTTC. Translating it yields CASRDSADRVMMETQYF.